This is a list of T cell receptor beta chains from one sample in a study of T cells in tumors after PD-1 blockade. Assay used: immunoSEQ multiplex PCR; TCRdb lists only in-frame clones, some missing. The table records approximately 59,000 clones, around 77% of them present only once. The sample here was PBMCs, taken before anti-PD-1 treatment. The receptors shown here come from a human donor with basal cell carcinoma. The CDR3 runs from the conserved cysteine through the conserved F or W. Fields, in order: D gene, CDR3 length, J gene, clone size, V gene, CDR3 protein, CDR3 DNA. A D gene is named only where the DNA matches it firmly. Clone size is given for some rows only: seen once, a few or many times, or a class if the clone is expanded.

D gene: TRBD1
CDR3 length: 13
J gene: TRBJ2-7
clone size: .
V gene: TRBV10-2
CDR3 protein: CASTGTGFGEQYF
CDR3 DNA: TGCGCCAGCACCGGGACAGGTTTCGGCGAGCAGTACTTC

D gene: .
CDR3 length: 15
J gene: TRBJ1-2
clone size: .
V gene: TRBV19
CDR3 protein: CASSIGPTTGYGYTF
CDR3 DNA: TGTGCCAGTAGTATCGGCCCAACGACAGGCTATGGCTACACCTTC

D gene: .
CDR3 length: 15
J gene: TRBJ2-7
clone size: .
V gene: TRBV27
CDR3 protein: CASSLSRGGEYEQYF
CDR3 DNA: TGTGCCAGCAGTTTATCTCGAGGTGGGGAATACGAGCAGTACTTC

D gene: .
CDR3 length: 15
J gene: TRBJ2-2
clone size: once
V gene: TRBV5-1
CDR3 protein: CASSSTVGDTGELFF
CDR3 DNA: TGCGCCAGCAGCTCGACAGTGGGCGACACCGGGGAGCTGTTTTTT

D gene: .
CDR3 length: 14
J gene: TRBJ2-5
clone size: .
V gene: TRBV19
CDR3 protein: CASSQDFIKETQYF
CDR3 DNA: TGTGCCAGTAGTCAGGACTTTATAAAAGAGACCCAGTACTTC

D gene: .
CDR3 length: 15
J gene: TRBJ1-4
clone size: .
V gene: TRBV27
CDR3 protein: CASSFLGPKGEKLFF
CDR3 DNA: TGTGCCAGCAGTTTCTTGGGGCCCAAGGGTGAAAAACTGTTTTTT

D gene: .
CDR3 length: 14
J gene: TRBJ2-7
clone size: .
V gene: TRBV7-9
CDR3 protein: CASSFQGLPYEQYF
CDR3 DNA: TGTGCCAGCAGCTTTCAGGGGCTTCCCTACGAGCAGTACTTC

D gene: .
CDR3 length: 11
J gene: TRBJ2-7
clone size: .
V gene: TRBV30
CDR3 protein: CAWSTTGKQYF
CDR3 DNA: TGTGCCTGGAGTACAACAGGGAAGCAGTACTTC

D gene: TRBD1
CDR3 length: 15
J gene: TRBJ1-5
clone size: .
V gene: TRBV5-1
CDR3 protein: CASSLTGGSNQPQHF
CDR3 DNA: TGCGCCAGCAGCTTAACAGGGGGCTCCAATCAGCCCCAGCATTTT

D gene: .
CDR3 length: 13
J gene: TRBJ1-2
clone size: .
V gene: TRBV3-1/TRBV3-2
CDR3 protein: CASSSRDGYGYTF
CDR3 DNA: TGTGCCAGCAGCTCTAGGGATGGCTATGGCTACACCTTC

D gene: .
CDR3 length: 11
J gene: TRBJ1-5
clone size: .
V gene: TRBV6-6
CDR3 protein: CASSYSGVGHF
CDR3 DNA: TGTGCCAGCAGTTACTCGGGAGTGGGGCATTTT

D gene: .
CDR3 length: 15
J gene: TRBJ2-5
clone size: few
V gene: TRBV5-4
CDR3 protein: CASSSRSGVQETQYF
CDR3 DNA: TGTGCCAGCAGCTCCCGCTCGGGGGTCCAAGAGACCCAGTACTTC

D gene: .
CDR3 length: 13
J gene: TRBJ1-1
clone size: few
V gene: TRBV24-1
CDR3 protein: CATSDSGFGGAFF
CDR3 DNA: TGTGCCACCAGTGATTCGGGCTTCGGCGGAGCTTTCTTT

D gene: .
CDR3 length: 16
J gene: TRBJ1-5
clone size: .
V gene: TRBV5-6
CDR3 protein: CASSFLGGPSNQPQHF
CDR3 DNA: TGTGCCAGCAGCTTTCTGGGGGGGCCGAGCAATCAGCCCCAGCATTTT

D gene: TRBD1
CDR3 length: 16
J gene: TRBJ1-5
clone size: .
V gene: TRBV20-1
CDR3 protein: CSASQGTGDRNQPQHF
CDR3 DNA: TGCAGTGCTAGTCAAGGGACAGGGGATCGAAATCAGCCCCAGCATTTT

D gene: .
CDR3 length: 12
J gene: TRBJ2-2
clone size: .
V gene: TRBV19
CDR3 protein: CASNYNTGELFF
CDR3 DNA: TGTGCCAGTAACTACAACACCGGGGAGCTGTTTTTT

D gene: TRBD1
CDR3 length: 16
J gene: TRBJ1-5
clone size: .
V gene: TRBV7-9
CDR3 protein: CASSLDWTGESQPQHF
CDR3 DNA: TGTGCCAGCAGCTTAGATTGGACAGGGGAGAGCCAGCCCCAGCATTTT

D gene: .
CDR3 length: 13
J gene: TRBJ1-1
clone size: .
V gene: TRBV12-3/TRBV12-4
CDR3 protein: CASSLSGNTEAFF
CDR3 DNA: TGTGCCAGCAGTTTATCCGGGAACACTGAAGCTTTCTTT

D gene: .
CDR3 length: 15
J gene: TRBJ1-6
clone size: .
V gene: TRBV3-1/TRBV3-2
CDR3 protein: CASSQVPQGNSPLHF
CDR3 DNA: TGTGCCAGCAGCCAAGTCCCCCAGGGAAATTCACCCCTCCACTTT

D gene: .
CDR3 length: 14
J gene: TRBJ2-3
clone size: .
V gene: TRBV30
CDR3 protein: CAWRRRGTTDTQYF
CDR3 DNA: TGTGCCTGGAGACGGCGCGGGACCACAGATACGCAGTATTTT

D gene: .
CDR3 length: 13
J gene: TRBJ1-1
clone size: .
V gene: TRBV12-3/TRBV12-4
CDR3 protein: CASRPGQGPSVFF
CDR3 DNA: TGTGCCAGCAGGCCCGGACAAGGCCCCAGCGTTTTCTTT

D gene: TRBD2
CDR3 length: 16
J gene: TRBJ2-5
clone size: .
V gene: TRBV3-1/TRBV3-2
CDR3 protein: CASSHLTSGPQETQYF
CDR3 DNA: TGTGCCAGCAGCCACCTCACTAGCGGCCCCCAAGAGACCCAGTACTTC

D gene: .
CDR3 length: 14
J gene: TRBJ2-1
clone size: .
V gene: TRBV5-4
CDR3 protein: CASSLPYNRAEQFF
CDR3 DNA: TGTGCCAGCAGCTTGCCTTACAACAGGGCTGAGCAGTTCTTC

D gene: TRBD2
CDR3 length: 18
J gene: TRBJ2-3
clone size: .
V gene: TRBV18
CDR3 protein: CASSPLRPGLGITDTQYF
CDR3 DNA: TGTGCCAGCTCACCACTACGCCCGGGACTAGGGATCACAGATACGCAGTATTTT

D gene: .
CDR3 length: 15
J gene: TRBJ2-3
clone size: .
V gene: TRBV14
CDR3 protein: CASSQAGYRTDTQYF
CDR3 DNA: TGTGCCAGCAGCCAAGCTGGGTACCGCACAGATACGCAGTATTTT

D gene: .
CDR3 length: 13
J gene: TRBJ2-5
clone size: .
V gene: TRBV10-2
CDR3 protein: CASSEFKKETQYF
CDR3 DNA: TGCGCCAGCAGTGAGTTCAAAAAAGAGACCCAGTACTTC

D gene: .
CDR3 length: 12
J gene: TRBJ1-2
clone size: .
V gene: TRBV7-9
CDR3 protein: CASSPQREGYTF
CDR3 DNA: TGTGCCAGCAGCCCCCAACGTGAGGGCTACACCTTC

D gene: TRBD1
CDR3 length: 16
J gene: TRBJ2-5
clone size: .
V gene: TRBV15
CDR3 protein: CATSSETGPRKETQYF
CDR3 DNA: TGTGCCACCAGCAGCGAGACAGGGCCAAGGAAAGAGACCCAGTACTTC

D gene: .
CDR3 length: 17
J gene: TRBJ1-5
clone size: .
V gene: TRBV2
CDR3 protein: CASSGLTLTGRNQPQHF
CDR3 DNA: TGTGCCAGCAGCGGCCTTACCCTGACAGGACGCAATCAGCCCCAGCATTTT

D gene: .
CDR3 length: 14
J gene: TRBJ1-2
clone size: .
V gene: TRBV9
CDR3 protein: CASSREGNNYGYTF
CDR3 DNA: TGTGCCAGCAGCAGAGAGGGGAATAACTATGGCTACACCTTC

D gene: .
CDR3 length: 14
J gene: TRBJ1-2
clone size: .
V gene: TRBV6-6
CDR3 protein: CASSYGGTAGGYTF
CDR3 DNA: TGTGCCAGCAGTTACGGGGGGACCGCGGGTGGCTACACCTTC

D gene: TRBD1
CDR3 length: 16
J gene: TRBJ2-3
clone size: .
V gene: TRBV7-9
CDR3 protein: CASRGQGAIRADTQYF
CDR3 DNA: TGTGCCAGCCGGGGACAGGGGGCAATCAGAGCAGATACGCAGTATTTT

D gene: .
CDR3 length: 13
J gene: TRBJ1-2
clone size: few
V gene: TRBV18
CDR3 protein: CASSPKPNYGYTF
CDR3 DNA: TGTGCCAGCTCACCTAAACCTAACTATGGCTACACCTTC

D gene: .
CDR3 length: 14
J gene: TRBJ2-2
clone size: once
V gene: TRBV3-1/TRBV3-2
CDR3 protein: CASSHYQETGELFF
CDR3 DNA: TGTGCCAGCAGCCACTACCAGGAAACCGGGGAGCTGTTTTTT

D gene: .
CDR3 length: 14
J gene: TRBJ1-6
clone size: .
V gene: TRBV5-4
CDR3 protein: CASSQTALNSPLHF
CDR3 DNA: TGTGCCAGCAGCCAGACCGCGCTGAATTCACCCCTCCACTTT

D gene: .
CDR3 length: 15
J gene: TRBJ1-1
clone size: .
V gene: TRBV6-5
CDR3 protein: CASSQQDIGNTEAFF
CDR3 DNA: TGTGCCAGCAGTCAACAGGACATTGGGAACACTGAAGCTTTCTTT

D gene: .
CDR3 length: 15
J gene: TRBJ2-3
clone size: .
V gene: TRBV15
CDR3 protein: CATRFQLESTDTQYF
CDR3 DNA: TGCGCCACCAGGTTCCAGTTGGAGTCCACAGATACGCAGTATTTT

D gene: TRBD2
CDR3 length: 19
J gene: TRBJ2-5
clone size: .
V gene: TRBV3-1/TRBV3-2
CDR3 protein: CASSQELINVGGTGETQYF
CDR3 DNA: TGTGCCAGCAGCCAAGAGCTCATAAATGTGGGGGGGACGGGAGAGACCCAGTACTTC

D gene: TRBD1
CDR3 length: 15
J gene: TRBJ2-3
clone size: .
V gene: TRBV20-1
CDR3 protein: CSASTGQGGKDTQYF
CDR3 DNA: TGCAGTGCTAGTACGGGACAGGGGGGGAAAGATACGCAGTATTTT

D gene: TRBD2
CDR3 length: 15
J gene: TRBJ2-7
clone size: .
V gene: TRBV19
CDR3 protein: CASSTASGGVYEQYF
CDR3 DNA: TGTGCCAGTAGTACCGCTAGCGGGGGAGTTTACGAGCAGTACTTC

D gene: .
CDR3 length: 14
J gene: TRBJ1-1
clone size: .
V gene: TRBV6-5
CDR3 protein: CASSYSTGNTEAFF
CDR3 DNA: TGTGCCAGCAGTTACTCGACTGGGAACACTGAAGCTTTCTTT

D gene: .
CDR3 length: 13
J gene: TRBJ2-2
clone size: .
V gene: TRBV29-1
CDR3 protein: CSVSPSNTGELFF
CDR3 DNA: TGCAGCGTTTCACCCTCGAACACCGGGGAGCTGTTTTTT

D gene: .
CDR3 length: 15
J gene: TRBJ2-3
clone size: .
V gene: TRBV7-9
CDR3 protein: CASSLAQTATDTQYF
CDR3 DNA: TGTGCCAGCAGCTTAGCGCAGACAGCCACAGATACGCAGTATTTT

D gene: .
CDR3 length: 12
J gene: TRBJ2-2
clone size: .
V gene: TRBV10-3
CDR3 protein: CAISEFTGELFF
CDR3 DNA: TGTGCCATCAGTGAGTTTACCGGGGAGCTGTTTTTT

D gene: TRBD2
CDR3 length: 19
J gene: TRBJ2-5
clone size: .
V gene: TRBV3-1/TRBV3-2
CDR3 protein: CASSQDPSVDGGFSETQYF
CDR3 DNA: TGTGCCAGCAGCCAAGATCCGTCGGTTGACGGGGGGTTTTCGGAGACCCAGTACTTC

D gene: .
CDR3 length: 13
J gene: TRBJ1-2
clone size: once
V gene: TRBV5-4
CDR3 protein: CASSLEGRLYYTF
CDR3 DNA: TGTGCCAGCAGCTTGGAGGGGCGTCTGTACTACACCTTC

D gene: .
CDR3 length: 14
J gene: TRBJ1-1
clone size: once
V gene: TRBV6-2/TRBV6-3
CDR3 protein: CASSYWGADTEAFF
CDR3 DNA: TGTGCCAGCAGTTACTGGGGGGCGGACACTGAAGCTTTCTTT

D gene: TRBD1
CDR3 length: 19
J gene: TRBJ2-6
clone size: few
V gene: TRBV5-1
CDR3 protein: CASSLAPVGGSSGANVLTF
CDR3 DNA: TGCGCCAGCAGCTTGGCCCCCGTAGGGGGCAGCTCTGGGGCCAACGTCCTGACTTTC

D gene: TRBD1
CDR3 length: 11
J gene: TRBJ1-2
clone size: .
V gene: TRBV12-3/TRBV12-4
CDR3 protein: CASSLGGGTVF
CDR3 DNA: TGTGCCAGCAGTTTAGGAGGGGGGACAGTCTTC

D gene: .
CDR3 length: 11
J gene: TRBJ2-7
clone size: .
V gene: TRBV2
CDR3 protein: CASSDTHEQYF
CDR3 DNA: TGTGCCAGCAGTGATACTCACGAGCAGTACTTC

D gene: .
CDR3 length: 14
J gene: TRBJ1-2
clone size: .
V gene: TRBV5-1
CDR3 protein: CASSFTRDLNGYTF
CDR3 DNA: TGCGCCAGCAGCTTCACCAGGGATTTGAATGGCTACACCTTC

D gene: .
CDR3 length: 15
J gene: TRBJ2-1
clone size: .
V gene: TRBV27
CDR3 protein: CASRGGGSSYNEQFF
CDR3 DNA: TGTGCCAGCCGTGGTGGAGGGAGCTCCTACAATGAGCAGTTCTTC

D gene: TRBD2
CDR3 length: 15
J gene: TRBJ2-7
clone size: .
V gene: TRBV6-1
CDR3 protein: CASSDDAGGPHEQYF
CDR3 DNA: TGTGCCAGCAGTGACGACGCGGGGGGCCCTCACGAGCAGTACTTC

D gene: .
CDR3 length: 16
J gene: TRBJ1-2
clone size: .
V gene: TRBV2
CDR3 protein: CASSDGTTTSNYGYTF
CDR3 DNA: TGTGCCAGCAGTGACGGGACTACCACCTCTAACTATGGCTACACCTTC

D gene: .
CDR3 length: 15
J gene: TRBJ1-2
clone size: once
V gene: TRBV5-1
CDR3 protein: CASSSGGRSNYGYTF
CDR3 DNA: TGCGCCAGCAGCTCCGGGGGACGGAGTAACTATGGCTACACCTTC

D gene: .
CDR3 length: 17
J gene: TRBJ1-2
clone size: .
V gene: TRBV7-6
CDR3 protein: CASSLYQDSRRGYGYTF
CDR3 DNA: TGTGCCAGCAGCTTATATCAGGACTCCAGACGAGGCTATGGCTACACCTTC

D gene: .
CDR3 length: 15
J gene: TRBJ2-1
clone size: once
V gene: TRBV3-1/TRBV3-2
CDR3 protein: CASSQDENFLDEQFF
CDR3 DNA: TGTGCCAGCAGCCAAGATGAGAACTTCCTGGATGAGCAGTTCTTC